The 21 T cell receptor beta chains in this list originate from one sample, sequenced in a study of shared clonotypes between healthy human individuals. Profiled with immunoSEQ multiplex PCR; TCRdb holds only in-frame clones, not every one. In the table there are 2 million or so clones, less than 95% of which are singletons. Naive-designated CD8 cells lacked CD45RO, were positively enriched for CCR7, and omitted terminally differentiated effector memory CD45RA+ cells. Material for sequencing was naive CD8+ T cells sorted from blood. The receptors stem from a man in his late teens or twenties in good health.

Regarding this clone: The same CDR3 arises from other DNA sequences in this sample as well. V and J are TRBV27 and TRBJ2-7, with 7 bases matching TRBD1. This CDR3 comprises 13 residues. V was pared by 4 bases and J by 1 base, with 1 base of the junction left unmatched. CDR1 is MNHEY, CDR2 SMNVEV, per germline (reference sequence). The CDR3 loop reads CASSSQGSYEQYF. Here the CDR3 DNA reads TGTGCCAGCAGTTCACAGGGGTCCTACGAGCAGTACTTC.

The J gene is TRBJ2-7, the V gene TRBV28; 10 nucleotides agree with TRBD1. V dropped 5 bases and J dropped 6; count of bases not matched to a gene: 10. The CDR3 is made up of 15 amino acids. Germline CDR1 MDHEN, CDR2 SYDVKM. This chain's CDR3 is CASSDRDRGWGEQYF. The CDR3 nucleotides read TGTGCCAGCAGTGATCGGGACAGGGGTTGGGGCGAGCAGTACTTC.

The chain joins TRBV7-8 to TRBJ2-7; D gene unclear. The CDR3 is made up of 12 amino acids. Per the germline V gene, CDR1 is SGHVS and CDR2 is FQNEAQ. V lost 10 bases to trimming and J lost 0 bases, with 10 bases between them. The CDR3 loop reads CATAGSSYEQYF. DNA of the CDR3: TGTGCCACAGCAGGTAGCTCCTACGAGCAGTACTTC.

The gene calls are TRBV29-1 and TRBJ2-3; 8 bases are a match to TRBD2. There are 14 residues in the CDR3. Unmatched junction bases numbered 9, after V lost 6 bases and J lost 4 bases. Germline values: CDR1 SQVTM, CDR2 ANQGSEA. The CDR3: CSVVSGGASDTQYF. CDR3 DNA sequence: TGCAGCGTAGTAAGCGGGGGCGCCTCAGATACGCAGTATTTT.

Remarks on this clone: Since no conserved phenylalanine or tryptophan closes the CDR3, a read error is the likely cause. V and J are TRBV9 and TRBJ1-2; D not certain. This CDR3 is built from 14 residues. V was cut by 6 bases and J by 0 bases, with 12 bases left in between. Germline CDR1 and CDR2: SGDLS and YYNGEE. CDR3 bases: TGTGCCAGCAACTTGGGGTACACTAACTATGGCTACACCCTC. Translating it yields CASNLGYTNYGYTL.

About this clone: This sample also contains other DNA sequences that code for the same CDR3. The V gene is TRBV7-3, the J gene TRBJ2-2; no firm D call. Trimming removed 5 bases at V and 1 base at J, with 8 bases between. This CDR3 contains 14 residues. Germline V lookup: CDR1 SGHTA, CDR2 FQGTGA. Written as DNA, the CDR3 is TGTGCCAGCAGCCCCCTGGGGAACACCGGGGAGCTGTTTTTT. It translates to CASSPLGNTGELFF.

The chain carries TRBV7-6 and TRBJ2-3; weak D call: TRBD2 (5 bases). V was shortened by 5 bases and J by 3 bases, with 9 bases between the two germline ends. The CDR3 length is 13 residues. CDR1 is SGHVS, CDR2 FNYEAQ, per germline. This CDR3 reads CASSTRRTDTQYF. The DNA for the CDR3 is TGTGCCAGCAGCACGAGGAGGACAGATACGCAGTATTTT. The variable domain in full, completed from reference TRBV7-6 and TRBJ2-3, reads GAGVSQSPRYKVTKRGQDVALRCDPISGHVSLYWYRQALGQGPEFLTYFNYEAQQDKSGLPNDRFSAERPEGSISTLTIQRTEQRDSAMYRCASSTRRTDTQYFGPGTRLTVL.

This clone was picked up one time. Other DNA variants within this sample encode the same CDR3. The chain has TRBV19 and TRBJ1-1; D unresolved. Germline assignment: CDR1 LNHDA and CDR2 SQIVND (reference sequence). CDR3 length: 14 amino acids. V gave up 3 bases and J gave up 1 base, with 9 bases separating them. This CDR3 reads CASSIAPGNTEAFF. The CDR3 nucleotides are TGTGCCAGTAGTATTGCCCCTGGGAACACTGAAGCTTTCTTT.

The CDR3 nucleotides are TGCGCCAGCAGCCAAACCGAGTATGGCTACACCTTC. Its protein product is CASSQTEYGYTF. J is TRBJ1-2 and V is TRBV4-1; D is uncertain. Looked up from germline, CDR1 is MGHRA and CDR2 is YSYEKL. Trimming cost V 2 bases and J 5 bases, with 6 bases left between them. CDR3 length equals 12 residues.

The V call is TRBV27, the J call TRBJ2-1; TRBD1 aligns across 9 bases. CDR3 length equals 20 residues. V gave up 1 base and J gave up 5 bases; unmatched junction bases: 18. Germline CDR1 reads MNHEY; CDR2 reads SMNVEV (reference sequence). The CDR3 protein is CASSLFVIGEGQGLDNEQFF. CDR3 sequence (DNA): TGTGCCAGCAGTTTATTCGTTATTGGAGAAGGACAGGGGCTGGACAATGAGCAGTTCTTC.

The chain is built from TRBV27 and TRBJ2-2, with D perhaps given as TRBD1 or TRBD2 (5 bases each). With 2 bases removed from V and 6 bases from J, the gap between germline ends came to 7 bases. Germline V gene lookup returns CDR1 MNHEY and CDR2 SMNVEV (reference sequence). The CDR3 is 13 residues long. The CDR3 sequence: CASSLRGPGELFF. CDR3 coding DNA: TGTGCCAGCAGTTTACGGGGCCCCGGGGAGCTGTTTTTT.

The chain combines TRBV7-9 with TRBJ1-6; unclear D gene. The ends were cut back, 6 bases at V and 4 bases at J, with 13 bases in the middle. Germline V gives CDR1 SEHNR, CDR2 FQNEAQ (reference sequence). CDR3 length: 15 residues. In DNA form, the CDR3 reads TGTGCCAGCAGTCCTAGTGATGGGTATAATTCACCCCTCCACTTT. Residues: CASSPSDGYNSPLHF.

The rearrangement uses TRBV30 and TRBJ1-4; D gene uncertain. This CDR3 region has 14 residues. Germline V lookup: CDR1 GTSNPN, CDR2 SVGIG (reference sequence). Trimming cost V 0 bases and J 2 bases, with 7 bases left between them. CDR3 loop: CAWSVTETNEKLFF. The CDR3 DNA follows: TGTGCCTGGAGTGTCACAGAGACTAATGAAAAACTGTTTTTT.

V gene TRBV7-9 combines with J gene TRBJ2-2, with D hard to call. This CDR3 has 13 amino acids. CDR1 and CDR2 (germline): SEHNR, FQNEAQ (reference sequence). V was trimmed by 4 bases and J by 4 bases, leaving 7 bases between them. The CDR3 DNA follows: TGTGCCAGCAGCTCTGTCCTCACCGGGGAGCTGTTTTTT. This encodes CASSSVLTGELFF.

This chain joins TRBV30 and TRBJ1-1, with D uncertain. The germline V gene has CDR1 GTSNPN and CDR2 SVGIG (reference sequence). Trimming took 5 bases from V and 7 from J, leaving 2 bases between them. This CDR3 contains 8 residues. The chain's CDR3 is CAWDEAFF. DNA of the CDR3: TGTGCCTGGGATGAAGCTTTCTTT.

Worth noting for this clone: Other DNA sequences from this sample encode an identical CDR3 as well. The genes are TRBV27 and TRBJ1-5, with D possibly being TRBD1 (5 bases). Germline lookup yields CDR1 MNHEY and CDR2 SMNVEV (reference sequence). V shed 4 bases and J shed 4 bases, with 11 bases lying between them. The CDR3 consists of 14 residues. The CDR3 DNA sequence: TGTGCCAGCAGTTATACGGGGGGGAATCAGCCCCAGCATTTT. Protein sequence: CASSYTGGNQPQHF.

CDR3 DNA: TGTGCCAGTAGTATAAGCAGCGTACCTAGCGAGCAGTACTTC. This codes for CASSISSVPSEQYF. V is TRBV19 and J is TRBJ2-7; no definite D call. V shed 2 bases and J shed 6 bases, with 14 bases lying between them. CDR3 length equals 14 residues. CDR1 and CDR2 (germline): LNHDA, SQIVND (reference sequence).

As concerns this clone: Other DNA sequences in the same sample also yield this CDR3. This chain uses TRBV9 with TRBJ1-1, with 11 bases matching TRBD1. The CDR3 consists of 15 residues. Germline CDR1 reads SGDLS; CDR2 reads YYNGEE. The ends lost 4 bases at V and 4 bases at J; junction bases unmatched: 6. The chain's CDR3 is CASSPSGTGGTEAFF. The CDR3 region has the DNA TGTGCCAGCAGCCCTTCCGGGACAGGGGGCACTGAAGCTTTCTTT.

The chain uses TRBV19 and TRBJ2-1; TRBD2 might be the D (7 bases). This CDR3 is built from 14 residues. V was shortened by 3 bases and J by 8 bases, with 14 bases between the two germline ends. Germline assignment: CDR1 LNHDA and CDR2 SQIVND (reference sequence). The CDR3 coding sequence is TGTGCCAGTAGTATTGTGGGCGGGGGCGATGAGCAGTTCTTC. Its translation is CASSIVGGGDEQFF.

The chain employs TRBV5-4 and TRBJ2-1; the D is unclear. The V end was cut by 1 base, the J end by 8 bases, with 13 bases between. This CDR3 is 14 amino acids long. The V gene's germline CDR1 is SGHNT and CDR2 YYREEE (reference sequence). Here the CDR3 reads CASSLKSMWDEQFF. DNA for the CDR3: TGTGCCAGCAGCTTGAAGTCTATGTGGGATGAGCAGTTCTTC.

This clone was recorded once. The J gene is TRBJ1-5, the V gene TRBV30; the D is unclear. Trimming took 0 bases from V and 3 from J, leaving 9 bases between them. The CDR3 totals 14 residues. CDR1 GTSNPN and CDR2 SVGIG come from the germline V gene (reference sequence). The CDR3, as DNA: TGTGCCTGGAGTGTACTACGGAACAATCAGCCCCAGCATTTT. This translates into CAWSVLRNNQPQHF.